The source of this T cell receptor (beta chain) is a study of human thymus T cells. Per the germline V gene, CDR1 is SGHDT and CDR2 is YYEEEE. V was clipped by 0 bases and J by 9 bases; unmatched bases: 6. The CDR3 has 14 amino acids. The repertoire was sequenced with immunoSEQ multiplex PCR; TCRdb's copy has only in-frame clones and lacks some. The sample yields 45,000 to 50,000 clones, 95% seen once. Sequencing was carried out using blood. The chain carries TRBV5-6 and TRBJ2-1; 7 nucleotides align to TRBD1. This TCR came from a girl in the first two years of life with a congenital heart defect but otherwise immunologically healthy. CDR3 DNA: TGTGCCAGCAGCTTGGGACAGGGAAAGGTTGAGCAGTTCTTC. Translation gives CASSLGQGKVEQFF. Together with reference TRBV5-6 and TRBJ2-1, the CDR3 gives the full variable domain: DAGVTQSPTHLIKTRGQQVTLRCSPKSGHDTVSWYQQALGQGPQFIFQYYEEEERQRGNFPDRFSGHQFPNYSSELNVNALLLGDSALYLCASSLGQGKVEQFFGPGTRLTVL.